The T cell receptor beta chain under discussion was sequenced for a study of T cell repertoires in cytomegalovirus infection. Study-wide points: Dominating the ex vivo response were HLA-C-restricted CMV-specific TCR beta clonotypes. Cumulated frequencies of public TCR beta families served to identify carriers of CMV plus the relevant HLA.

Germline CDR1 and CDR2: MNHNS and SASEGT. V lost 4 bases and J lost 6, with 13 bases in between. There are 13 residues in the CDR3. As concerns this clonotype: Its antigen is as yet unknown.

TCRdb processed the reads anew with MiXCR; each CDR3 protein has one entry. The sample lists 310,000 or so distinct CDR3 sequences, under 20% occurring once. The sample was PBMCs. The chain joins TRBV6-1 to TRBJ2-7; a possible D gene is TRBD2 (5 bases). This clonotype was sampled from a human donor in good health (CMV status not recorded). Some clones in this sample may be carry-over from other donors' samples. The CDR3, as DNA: TGTGCCAGCAGTGGGTCGGGGTATCGCGAGCAGTACTTC. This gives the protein CASSGSGYREQYF.